The rows below give T cell receptor beta chains drawn from one sample of a study of tumor-infiltrating lymphocytes in primary liver carcinoma. TCRdb re-called the multiplex PCR reads with MiXCR, one entry per CDR3 protein. In the table there are about 210,000 distinct CDR3 sequences, about 82% of which are singletons. The specimen sequenced was tumor tissue from primary liver carcinoma. The receptors originated from a man in his forties with primary liver carcinoma and hepatitis B virus infection. CDR3s include the opening cysteine and the closing phenylalanine or tryptophan. The order of the fields is clone size, V gene, CDR3 length, J gene, D gene, CDR3 DNA, CDR3 protein. D genes are given only for firm matches. Clone size is stated in some rows and not others, as once, few, many or a class when expanded.

>NA|TRBV28|16|TRBJ2-4|NA
TGTGACAGCACTCAACCGGACTGTATAGCCAAAAACATTCAGTACTTC
CDSTQPDCIAKNIQYF
>NA|TRBV4-3|16|TRBJ1-4|NA
TGCGCCAGCAGCCTAGATCTTAGGAGACGAAATGAAAAACTGTTTTTT
CASSLDLRRRNEKLFF
>NA|TRBV6-5|15|TRBJ1-6|NA
TGTGCCAGCAGTAAAACCTTTAGGAAGGAGTCACCCCTTCACTTT
CASSKTFRKESPLHF
>NA|TRBV11-2|13|TRBJ1-2|TRBD1
TGTGCCAGCAACTTATATGAGACAGGGTTCATCACCTTC
CASNLYETGFITF
>once|TRBV29-1|12|TRBJ2-7|NA
TGTAGCGTTGAGTCCGCAGATTACGAGCGGTACTTC
CSVESADYERYF
>NA|TRBV10-3|16|TRBJ2-1|TRBD2
TGTGCCATCAGGCCGGGACTAGTGGGGAACTACAATGAGCAGTTCTTC
CAIRPGLVGNYNEQFF
>once|TRBV29-1|12|TRBJ1-1|NA
TGTAGCGCCATCGGACATGGGACTGGAGCTTTCTTT
CSAIGHGTGAFF
>NA|TRBV28|14|TRBJ1-5|NA
TGTCCCAGCAGTTTCCAGGGAGTTACTCAGCCCCAGCATTTT
CPSSFQGVTQPQHF
>NA|TRBV14|17|TRBJ2-2|NA
TGTGCCATCAGCCAAGGATGTACAGGAGGAGACACCGGGGAGCTGTTTTTT
CAISQGCTGGDTGELFF
>NA|TRBV4-2|16|TRBJ2-1|TRBD1
TGTGCCAACAGCCACGCCGGGGGACAGGGGAACAATGAGCCGCTCTTC
CANSHAGGQGNNEPLF
>NA|TRBV11-2|15|TRBJ2-7|NA
TGTGGCAGCAGCTCAGGACGGCTCTACGCGCGCGAGCAGTACTTC
CGSSSGRLYAREQYF
>NA|TRBV4-3|15|TRBJ1-2|NA
TGCACCAGCAGCCAAGATACGCGGGGGCCTCATGCCTACACCTTC
CTSSQDTRGPHAYTF
>once|TRBV4-2|18|TRBJ2-7|TRBD2
TGTGCCAGCAGCCAAAACTCCTCGAGTAGCGGGAGGATACACGAGCAGTACTTC
CASSQNSSSSGRIHEQYF
>NA|TRBV19|13|TRBJ2-5|NA
TGTGGTACTAGCAGCGGTCTACGGGAGACCCAATACTTC
CGTSSGLRETQYF
>NA|TRBV14|16|TRBJ2-1|TRBD2
TGTGCCAGCAGTGGCGTAGCGGGATGGCTAGACAATGAGCAGTTCTTC
CASSGVAGWLDNEQFF
>NA|TRBV29-1|11|TRBJ2-5|NA
TGCAGTGTCCAGGGGACAGAGACCCAGTACTTC
CSVQGTETQYF
>once|TRBV11-2|14|TRBJ2-5|TRBD2
TGTGCCAGTACCCGAGCGGGAAGACAAGAGACCCAGTACTTC
CASTRAGRQETQYF
>many|TRBV5-5|13|TRBJ1-1|NA
TGTGCCAGCAGCTTGAGAAGGAACACTGAAGCTTTCTTT
CASSLRRNTEAFF
>NA|TRBV7-9|15|TRBJ2-7|TRBD2
TGTGCCAGCAGCCGGGTTAGCGGGGGTTTCTACGAGCAGTACTTC
CASSRVSGGFYEQYF
>NA|TRBV29-1|15|TRBJ2-5|TRBD2
TGCAGCGTTCGGAGTAGCGGGAATTGGGCAGATACCCAGTACTTC
CSVRSSGNWADTQYF
>NA|TRBV20-1|12|TRBJ2-1|TRBD2
TGCAGTGCTGACGGGAGGGGGAATGAGCAGTTCTTC
CSADGRGNEQFF
>NA|TRBV11-1|19|TRBJ2-3|NA
TGTGCCAGCAGCCCTGGAGGAAGCTCTATTGGAGCCCGCACAGATACGCAGTATTTT
CASSPGGSSIGARTDTQYF
>once|TRBV30|11|TRBJ2-1|NA
TGTGACTGGGTGGAGTACAATGAGCAGTTCTTC
CDWVEYNEQFF
>NA|TRBV5-4|15|TRBJ2-7|TRBD1
TGTGCCAGCATCCCATCCGGGACAGGGATCAAAGAGCAGTACTTC
CASIPSGTGIKEQYF
>NA|TRBV6-2/TRBV6-3|15|TRBJ2-1|TRBD2
TGTGCCAGCAGCATCGGACTAAGCGGGGACGATGAGCAGTTATTC
CASSIGLSGDDEQLF
>NA|TRBV5-6|12|TRBJ1-5|NA
TGTACCAGCAGCTTGGTGGATCAGCCCCATCATTTT
CTSSLVDQPHHF
>NA|TRBV11-2|15|TRBJ2-2|TRBD1
TGTGCCAGCAACTTGGGGACAGGGGTGACCGGAGAGCTGTTTTTT
CASNLGTGVTGELFF
>NA|TRBV12-3/TRBV12-4|13|TRBJ2-5|NA
TGTGGCAGCAATTTATCCGGGGTGGAGACCCAGTACTTC
CGSNLSGVETQYF
>NA|TRBV20-1|15|TRBJ2-2|TRBD2
TGCAATGTTAGTCGTGCTAGCGGGAACACCGGGGAGCTATTTTTT
CNVSRASGNTGELFF
>NA|TRBV7-2|16|TRBJ2-2|TRBD2
TGTGCCAGCAGCGCCAGACTAGCGGATAAAACCGGGGAGCTGTTTTTT
CASSARLADKTGELFF
>NA|TRBV4-2|15|TRBJ2-3|NA
TGTACCATCGCGAGCGGGCTCCCCAGCACCGATACGCAGTATTTT
CTIASGLPSTDTQYF
>NA|TRBV12-3/TRBV12-4|14|TRBJ1-2|NA
NA
CASRFGQGAGGYTF
>NA|TRBV4-2|18|TRBJ1-5|NA
TGTGCCAGCCGCCAAGATAGAATTGGTGGGACATCAAGGCAGCCCCAGCATTTT
CASRQDRIGGTSRQPQHF
>once|TRBV29-1|14|TRBJ2-1|NA
TGCATCGTTGCGGAGATCTCGAGCGTCAATGAGCAGTTCTTT
CIVAEISSVNEQFF
>NA|TRBV29-1|14|TRBJ2-1|TRBD2
TGCAGCATTGTATTGGCTAGCGGGATAAATGAGCAGTTCTTC
CSIVLASGINEQFF
>NA|TRBV11-3|19|TRBJ2-1|NA
TGTGTTAGCAGCTTAGGGCGGCATGATACTCGGGGGTCCTACAATGAGCAGTTCTTC
CVSSLGRHDTRGSYNEQFF
>NA|TRBV6-6|14|TRBJ2-3|NA
TGTGCTAGCAGGCAATGGTTTAGCACAGATACGCAGTATTTT
CASRQWFSTDTQYF
>NA|TRBV14|18|TRBJ2-1|TRBD2
TGTGCCAGTAGCCAAGACGGGACTAGCGGGAACACCCACAATGAGCAGTTCTTC
CASSQDGTSGNTHNEQFF
>NA|TRBV28|17|TRBJ2-4|TRBD2
TGTGCCAGTAGCCGGAGCGACAGTGGACTAGCCAAAAACATTCAGTCCTTC
CASSRSDSGLAKNIQSF
>many|TRBV29-1|15|TRBJ2-6|NA
TGCAGCGTAGCCTGGGGGGACTCTGGGGCCAACGTCCTGACTTTC
CSVAWGDSGANVLTF
>many|TRBV7-9|16|TRBJ2-7|TRBD2
TGTGCCAGCAGACCCCCCCTAGCGGGAGGGGGATACGAGCAGTACTTC
CASRPPLAGGGYEQYF
>NA|TRBV18|14|TRBJ2-7|TRBD2
TGTGCCAGCTCACTTACTAGCGACTCCTACGAGCAGTACTTC
CASSLTSDSYEQYF
>NA|TRBV11-2|14|TRBJ2-3|NA
TGTGCCAGCAGCTTAAACCAACAAGGGGATATGCAGTGTTTT
CASSLNQQGDMQCF
>NA|TRBV11-1|16|TRBJ2-1|TRBD2
TGTCCCAGAAGCTTAGCTAAACGGGGGGGCTACAATGGGCAGTTCTTC
CPRSLAKRGGYNGQFF
>NA|TRBV24-1|16|TRBJ2-3|NA
TGTGCCACCAGTGGGAGGGGGACGAATAGCACAGATACGCAGTATTTT
CATSGRGTNSTDTQYF
>NA|TRBV10-3|14|TRBJ2-3|NA
TGTGCCATAAGTGTAACGACCTACACAGATACGCAGAATTTT
CAISVTTYTDTQNF
>NA|TRBV4-3|16|TRBJ2-3|NA
TGCGCCAGCAGCCATCAGGGGCCCCCCCACACAGATACGCAGTATTTT
CASSHQGPPHTDTQYF
>NA|TRBV6-1|14|TRBJ2-7|NA
TGTGCCAGCCTCAGGACGGAGATAAGATACGAGCAATACTTC
CASLRTEIRYEQYF
>NA|TRBV29-1|15|TRBJ1-1|NA
TGCAGCGAGGCCCCAGGTCGGGCCATGAACACTGAAGCTTTCTTT
CSEAPGRAMNTEAFF
>NA|TRBV5-1|14|TRBJ2-7|NA
TGCGCCAGCAGCTTGTCTAGCTCAACCTACGAGCACTACTTC
CASSLSSSTYEHYF
>NA|TRBV11-2|15|TRBJ1-6|TRBD1
TGTGCCAGCAATCGCGAGGACAGGGCCTATTCACCCCTCCACTTT
CASNREDRAYSPLHF
>NA|TRBV6-6|14|TRBJ2-3|NA
TGTGCCAGCAGTTACTCGACTATAACGGATACGCAGTATTTT
CASSYSTITDTQYF